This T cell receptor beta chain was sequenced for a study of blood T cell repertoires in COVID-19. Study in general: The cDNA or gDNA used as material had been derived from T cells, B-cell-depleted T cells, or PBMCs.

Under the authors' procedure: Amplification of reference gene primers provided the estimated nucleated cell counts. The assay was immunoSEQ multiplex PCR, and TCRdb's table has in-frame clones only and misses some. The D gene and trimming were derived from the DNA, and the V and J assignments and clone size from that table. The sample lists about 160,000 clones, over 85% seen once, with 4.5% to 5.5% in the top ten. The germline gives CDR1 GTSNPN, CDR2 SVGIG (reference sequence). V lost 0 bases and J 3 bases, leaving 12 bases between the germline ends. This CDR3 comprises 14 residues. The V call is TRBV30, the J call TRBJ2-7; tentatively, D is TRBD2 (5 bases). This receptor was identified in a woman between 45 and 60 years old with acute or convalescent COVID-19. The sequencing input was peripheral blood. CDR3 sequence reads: CAWSVRLFFYEQYF. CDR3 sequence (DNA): TGTGCCTGGAGTGTAAGACTATTTTTCTACGAGCAGTACTTC.